A single sample gave rise to the 23 T cell receptor beta chains below, sequenced in a study of cytomegalovirus exposure and HLA in healthy donors (dated by TCRdb to about 2017). The library relied on the immunoSEQ multiplex PCR assay. For the multiplex PCR, a mixture combining 60 forward primers for TCR Vbeta segments and 13 reverse primers for TCR Jbeta segments was used. TCRdb stores this immuneACCESS table with in-frame sequences only. Part of the clones is absent; in the studies checked, under half of the shortfall reflects unresolved V genes, and no reason is known for the rest. Present in this sample are 100,000 to 120,000 clones, 70% to 85% of which were seen just once. Of the sample, 2% to 3% falls within the top ten clones. The sample consisted of PBMCs. The receptors come from a young woman in good health and CMV-seronegative.

This clone was detected once. The V call is TRBV4-1, the J call TRBJ1-5; D call uncertain. The CDR3 spans 14 residues. Trimming stripped 0 bases from V and 4 bases from J, with 7 bases between. The germline V gene encodes CDR1 MGHRA and CDR2 YSYEKL. This CDR3 reads CASSQERGNQPQHF. CDR3 DNA sequence: TGCGCCAGCAGCCAAGAGCGGGGAAATCAGCCCCAGCATTTT.

This chain uses TRBV5-8 with TRBJ2-2, with 12 bases matching TRBD2. The germline V gene has CDR1 SGHTS and CDR2 YDEGEE. V lost 5 bases and J lost 5; bases outside the gene matches: 1. The CDR3 runs 14 residues. CDR3: CASRTSGGTGELFF. The CDR3 region has the DNA TGTGCCAGCAGAACTAGCGGGGGGACCGGGGAGCTGTTTTTT.

The J gene is TRBJ1-5, the V gene TRBV2; D call uncertain. V lost 6 bases and J lost 3, with 12 bases in between. Germline assignment: CDR1 SNHLY and CDR2 FYNNEI. This CDR3 has 14 residues. The CDR3, as DNA: TGTGCCAGCAGGATCCGACATCCCAATCAGCCCCAGCATTTT. This codes for CASRIRHPNQPQHF.

This rearrangement joins TRBV7-9 to TRBJ1-1, with 7 bases that match TRBD1. V was clipped by 0 bases and J by 1 base; unmatched bases: 2. From germline, CDR1 is SEHNR and CDR2 FQNEAQ (reference sequence). The length of the CDR3 is 15 residues. DNA for the CDR3: TGTGCCAGCAGCTTAGCGGGGACAGCGAACACTGAAGCTTTCTTT. Encoded protein: CASSLAGTANTEAFF.

V is TRBV2 and J is TRBJ2-2; tentative D call: TRBD1 (5 bases). Trimming removed 1 base from V and 1 base from J, with 7 bases in between. The CDR3 spans 15 residues. The germline CDR1 and CDR2 sequences are SNHLY and FYNNEI. CDR3 amino acids: CASSEGTRNTGELFF. In DNA, the CDR3 is TGTGCCAGCAGTGAAGGGACAAGGAACACCGGGGAGCTGTTTTTT. Drawing the rest from reference TRBV2 and TRBJ2-2, the complete variable domain is EPEVTQTPSHQVTQMGQEVILRCVPISNHLYFYWYRQILGQKVEFLVSFYNNEISEKSEIFDDQFSVERPDGSNFTLKIRSTKLEDSAMYFCASSEGTRNTGELFFGEGSRLTVL.

The chain recombines TRBV7-9 with TRBJ1-2; weak D call: TRBD1 (5 bases). Germline V CDR1 and CDR2: SEHNR, FQNEAQ (reference sequence). The CDR3 length is 12 residues. Between the trimmed V and J ends, which lost 7 bases and 7 bases, there was a span of 13 bases. The DNA of the CDR3 is TGTGCCAGCACCATCCAGGGAGGTGGCTACACCTTC. Protein sequence: CASTIQGGGYTF.

This chain uses TRBV29-1 with TRBJ2-1; weak D call: TRBD2 (5 bases). Per the germline V gene, CDR1 is SQVTM and CDR2 is ANQGSEA. Trimming stripped 2 bases from V and 4 bases from J, with 18 bases between. This CDR3 spans 16 amino acids. In DNA form, the CDR3 reads TGCAGCGTTGAACAGGCGACTAAGATAATGTACAATGAGCAGTTCTTC. It codes for CSVEQATKIMYNEQFF.

The genes are TRBV7-9 and TRBJ2-3; the D gene is possibly TRBD2 (5 bases). From germline, CDR1 is SEHNR and CDR2 FQNEAQ (reference sequence). Between the trimmed V and J ends, which lost 4 bases and 3 bases, there was a span of 14 bases. This CDR3 contains 15 residues. DNA of the CDR3: TGTGCCAGCAGCTGGTTGGTCGGGGTGACAGATACGCAGTATTTT. Translating it yields CASSWLVGVTDTQYF.

V gene TRBV27 combines with J gene TRBJ2-2, with D maybe TRBD1 (5 bases). Trimming stripped 0 bases from V and 5 bases from J, with 7 bases between. Germline lookup yields CDR1 MNHEY and CDR2 SMNVEV (reference sequence). The CDR3 length is 14 residues. DNA of the CDR3: TGTGCCAGCAGTTTATCAGGGGTAACCGGGGAGCTGTTTTTT. Amino acids: CASSLSGVTGELFF.

About this clone itself: Compared with germline, one end of the junction differs, possibly owing to a read error. The chain is built from TRBV9 and TRBJ1-1; no clear D gene. Per germline, CDR1 SGDLS and CDR2 YYNGEE. The CDR3 spans 14 residues. CDR3 coding DNA: TGTGCCAGCAGCCCTAGACCCGAGAACACTGAAGATTTCTTT. The encoded protein is CASSPRPENTEDFF.

This chain links TRBV27 with TRBJ2-7; D perhaps matches TRBD1 (7 bases). The ends were cut back, 6 bases at V and 7 bases at J, with 16 bases in the middle. The CDR3 is 13 residues long. Germline loops: CDR1 MNHEY, CDR2 SMNVEV (reference sequence). CDR3 sequence: CASSRGEVWEQYF. In DNA, the CDR3 is TGTGCCAGCAGCAGGGGGGAGGTGTGGGAGCAGTACTTC.

The chain joins TRBV19 to TRBJ1-6; 9 bases fit TRBD1. V dropped 2 bases and J dropped 10; count of bases not matched to a gene: 9. The CDR3 has 16 amino acids. CDR1 and CDR2 from the germline V gene are LNHDA and SQIVND (reference sequence). The CDR3 is CASSIFPGQGRSPLHF. The CDR3 DNA is TGTGCCAGTAGTATATTCCCGGGACAGGGACGATCACCCCTCCACTTT. Combining the CDR3 with reference TRBV19 and TRBJ1-6 gives the whole variable domain DGGITQSPKYLFRKEGQNVTLSCEQNLNHDAMYWYRQDPGQGLRLIYYSQIVNDFQKGDIAEGYSVSREKKESFPLTVTSAQKNPTAFYLCASSIFPGQGRSPLHFGNGTRLTVT.

In its sample, this clone was seen a few times. The chain is built from TRBV27 and TRBJ2-1; 11 positions match TRBD2. This CDR3 contains 15 residues. Germline assignment: CDR1 MNHEY and CDR2 SMNVEV (reference sequence). V dropped 3 bases and J dropped 2; count of bases not matched to a gene: 0. In DNA form, the CDR3 reads TGTGCCAGCAGTTTTAGCGGGGGGGCCTACAATGAGCAGTTCTTC. Translation gives CASSFSGGAYNEQFF.

CDR3 coding DNA: TGTGCCAGCAGCTTCGGGTTCTCACCCCTCCACTTT. Translating it yields CASSFGFSPLHF. This chain joins TRBV11-3 and TRBJ1-6, with D uncertain. The CDR3 is 12 amino acids. Germline CDR1 is SGHNT and CDR2 is YENEEA. With 3 bases removed from V and 10 bases from J, the gap between germline ends came to 7 bases.

The chain combines TRBV29-1 with TRBJ1-2; 9 bases agree with TRBD1. V lost 8 bases to trimming and J lost 8 bases; unmatched junction nucleotides: 18. The CDR3 totals 15 residues. CDR1 is SQVTM and CDR2 is ANQGSEA in the germline V gene. DNA of the CDR3: TGCAGCATTGCACGTAGTCAAGGGACAGGGTTAGGCTACACCTTC. Residues: CSIARSQGTGLGYTF.

V usage is TRBV15 and J usage is TRBJ2-7, with D possibly TRBD2 on 5 matching bases. Looked up from germline, CDR1 is LNHNV and CDR2 is YYDKDF (reference sequence). Trimming pared 8 bases from V and 3 bases from J, leaving 20 bases between. The CDR3 is 15 amino acids. In nucleotides, the CDR3 is TGTGCCACCGCGGACTTCGGACGGGAATTCTACGAGCAGTACTTC. Amino acids: CATADFGREFYEQYF.

The chain has TRBV4-1 and TRBJ1-1; a weak D match, TRBD1 (5 bases). There are 15 residues in the CDR3. Germline lookup yields CDR1 MGHRA and CDR2 YSYEKL. The ends were cut back, 0 bases at V and 5 bases at J, with 13 bases in the middle. The CDR3 reads CASSQERRRGTEAFF. Here the CDR3 DNA reads TGCGCCAGCAGCCAAGAACGGCGTAGGGGAACTGAAGCTTTCTTT.

The rearrangement joins TRBV7-6 to TRBJ2-1; tentatively, D is TRBD2 (7 bases). Germline CDR1 and CDR2: SGHVS and FNYEAQ. V dropped 0 bases and J dropped 2 bases, with 11 bases sitting between them. The CDR3 has 16 residues. CDR3 coding DNA: TGTGCCAGCAGCTTAGCGGGGGGGCTCCCCTACAATGAGCAGTTCTTC. Protein: CASSLAGGLPYNEQFF. Complete variable domain (other parts from reference TRBV7-6 and TRBJ2-1): GAGVSQSPRYKVTKRGQDVALRCDPISGHVSLYWYRQALGQGPEFLTYFNYEAQQDKSGLPNDRFSAERPEGSISTLTIQRTEQRDSAMYRCASSLAGGLPYNEQFFGPGTRLTVL.

This chain connects TRBV19 to TRBJ2-1, with 9 bases matching TRBD2. The J segment lost 6 bases and the V segment lost 5 bases, leaving 8 bases of the junction unmatched. Germline CDR1 reads LNHDA; CDR2 reads SQIVND (reference sequence). This CDR3 region has 15 residues. The DNA for the CDR3 is TGTGCCAGTAGTCTCGAAGCGGGGGGCGTCAATGAGCAGTTCTTC. Its protein is CASSLEAGGVNEQFF. The full variable domain, completed using reference TRBV19 and TRBJ2-1, is DGGITQSPKYLFRKEGQNVTLSCEQNLNHDAMYWYRQDPGQGLRLIYYSQIVNDFQKGDIAEGYSVSREKKESFPLTVTSAQKNPTAFYLCASSLEAGGVNEQFFGPGTRLTVL.

Comment on this clone: A junction end diverges from the germline sequence, so it may reflect a read error. The CDR3 DNA is TGTGCTAGCAGCTTCCAGACAGGGCCCACAGATACGCAGTATTTT. Amino acids: CASSFQTGPTDTQYF. V usage is TRBV7-7 and J usage is TRBJ2-3, with TRBD1 identical over 7 bases. Germline V gene data show CDR1 as SSHAT and CDR2 as FNYEAQ (reference sequence). This CDR3 comprises 15 residues.

The J gene is TRBJ1-1, the V gene TRBV5-1; TRBD1 agrees at 7 bases. The CDR3 has 13 residues. Unmatched junction bases numbered 3, after V lost 4 bases and J lost 3 bases. CDR1 and CDR2 from the germline V gene are SGHRS and YFSETQ. CDR3 DNA sequence: TGCGCCAGCAGCGCCACAGGGGACACTGAAGCTTTCTTT. Protein: CASSATGDTEAFF.

This clone was seen only a few times. The chain has TRBV6-5 and TRBJ1-1, with D unresolved. V was pared by 10 bases and J by 0 bases, with 15 bases between. Germline CDR1 and CDR2: MNHEY and SVGAGI. The length of the CDR3 is 14 residues. CDR3 sequence: CATSRERMNTEAFF. The DNA of the CDR3 is TGTGCCACCTCTCGTGAGAGGATGAACACTGAAGCTTTCTTT.

This chain uses TRBV28 with TRBJ1-2, with a weak D call TRBD1 (5 bases). The CDR3 extends over 15 amino acids. Germline V CDR1 and CDR2: MDHEN, SYDVKM. V shed 8 bases and J shed 2 bases, with 18 bases lying between them. The CDR3 region is CASFDSPPLNYGYTF. CDR3 in DNA: TGTGCCAGCTTTGACAGTCCGCCGCTCAACTATGGCTACACCTTC.